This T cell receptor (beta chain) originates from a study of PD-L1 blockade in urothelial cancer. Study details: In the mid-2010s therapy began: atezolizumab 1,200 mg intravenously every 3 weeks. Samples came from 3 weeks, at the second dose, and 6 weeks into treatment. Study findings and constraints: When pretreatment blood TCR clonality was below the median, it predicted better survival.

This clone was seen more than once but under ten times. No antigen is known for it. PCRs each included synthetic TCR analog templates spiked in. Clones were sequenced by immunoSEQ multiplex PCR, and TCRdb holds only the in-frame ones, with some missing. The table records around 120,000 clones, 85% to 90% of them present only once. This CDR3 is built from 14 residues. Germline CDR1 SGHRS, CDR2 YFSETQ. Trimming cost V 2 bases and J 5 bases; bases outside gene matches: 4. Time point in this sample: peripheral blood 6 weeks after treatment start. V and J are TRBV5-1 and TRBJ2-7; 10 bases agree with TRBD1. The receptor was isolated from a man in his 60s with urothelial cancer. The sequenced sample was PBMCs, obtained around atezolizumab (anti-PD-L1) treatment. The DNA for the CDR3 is TGCGCCAGCAGCTTTTCCGGGACAGGGGACGAGCAGTACTTC. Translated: CASSFSGTGDEQYF. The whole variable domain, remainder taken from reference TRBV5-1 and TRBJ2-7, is KAGVTQTPRYLIKTRGQQVTLSCSPISGHRSVSWYQQTPGQGLQFLFEYFSETQRNKGNFPGRFSGRQFSNSRSEMNVSTLELGDSALYLCASSFSGTGDEQYFGPGTRLTVT.